Following are 9 T cell receptor beta chains from one sample sequenced in a study of T-cell reconstitution after alpha-beta-depleted transplantation in children. Unique molecular identifiers were built into the TCRbeta library. TCRdb reprocessed the PCR reads with MiXCR, giving one entry per CDR3 protein. The sample shows 360,000 or so distinct CDR3 sequences, about a fifth of them seen only once. The input for sequencing was PBMCs from the stem cell graft donor, taken from the stem cell graft. The receptors were sampled from a human donor who donated a stem cell graft to a child with acute myeloid leukemia.

The sample holds one count of this clonotype. V gene TRBV29-1 combines with J gene TRBJ2-6; D perhaps matches TRBD1 (6 bases). V was shortened by 6 bases and J by 12 bases, with 18 bases between the two germline ends. CDR1 SQVTM and CDR2 ANQGSEA come from the germline V gene. This CDR3 region has 13 residues. CDR3 DNA sequence: TGCAGCGTGACCCGGGACAAGCTGGTCGTCCTGACTTTC. Translating gives CSVTRDKLVVLTF.

V and J are TRBV9 and TRBJ1-1, with D possibly TRBD1 on 5 matching bases. There are 15 residues in the CDR3. Germline CDR1 is SGDLS and CDR2 is YYNGEE. Trimming stripped 0 bases from V and 0 bases from J, with 9 bases between. CDR3 residues: CASSVGRGLNTEAFF. DNA for the CDR3: TGTGCCAGCAGCGTAGGAAGGGGATTGAACACTGAAGCTTTCTTT. Drawing the rest from reference TRBV9 and TRBJ1-1, the complete variable domain is DSGVTQTPKHLITATGQRVTLRCSPRSGDLSVYWYQQSLDQGLQFLIQYYNGEERAKGNILERFSAQQFPDLHSELNLSSLELGDSALYFCASSVGRGLNTEAFFGQGTRLTVV.

This clonotype showed up just a few times. The CDR3 region has the DNA TGCAGTGCTAGGTCGGGGAGGGGAGGGAGCTCCTACAATGAGCAGTTCTTC. Protein product: CSARSGRGGSSYNEQFF. This sequence joins TRBV20-1 and TRBJ2-1, with 7 bases that match TRBD2. V gave up 3 bases and J gave up 0 bases; unmatched junction bases: 11. This CDR3 is built from 17 residues. Germline V gene data show CDR1 as DFQATT and CDR2 as SNEGSKA (reference sequence).

This clonotype was found a few times. The CDR3 DNA follows: TGTGCCAGCAGTCTGGGTCGAGTCCTGTTTTTT. It is translated as CASSLGRVLFF. The gene calls are TRBV12-3 or TRBV12-4 and TRBJ1-4, with D uncertain. V was clipped by 5 bases and J by 14 bases, with 12 bases between them. The CDR3 totals 11 residues.

Here the CDR3 DNA reads TGTGCCACCAGCAGACAATTTGCAACTAATGAAAAACTGTTTTTT. Its protein is CATSRQFATNEKLFF. This rearrangement joins TRBV15 to TRBJ1-4; D is unresolved. This CDR3 spans 15 amino acids. The germline V gene encodes CDR1 LNHNV and CDR2 YYDKDF (reference sequence). The ends were cut back, 2 bases at V and 0 bases at J, with 7 bases in the middle.

Many counts were recorded for this clonotype. The V call is TRBV12-3 or TRBV12-4, the J call TRBJ2-7, with 13 positions matching TRBD2. V trimming: 1 base; J trimming: 12 bases; junction bases outside the gene matches: 3. This CDR3 contains 13 residues. The CDR3 DNA is TGTGCCAGCAGTTTAGGGACTAGCGGGAGAGCGTACTTC. Protein product: CASSLGTSGRAYF.

There are a few counts of this clonotype. The V gene is TRBV5-1, the J gene TRBJ2-7; D unresolved. The CDR3 sequence is 14 residues long. Trimming shortened V by 4 bases and J by 3 bases, and 14 bases separated the two germline ends. The V gene's germline CDR1 is SGHRS and CDR2 YFSETQ. The CDR3 loop is CASSLLTRNYEQYF. In nucleotides, the CDR3 is TGCGCCAGCAGCCTCTTGACGCGGAACTACGAGCAGTACTTC.

The chain links TRBV29-1 to TRBJ2-1, with TRBD2 matching 7 bases. The CDR3 has 14 amino acids. V dropped 8 bases and J dropped 4; count of bases not matched to a gene: 11. The germline V gene encodes CDR1 SQVTM and CDR2 ANQGSEA. The chain's CDR3 is CSLSVGGHYNEQFF. CDR3 nucleotides: TGCAGCCTTAGCGTGGGAGGGCATTACAATGAGCAGTTCTTC.

This clonotype has just a few counts. V and J are TRBV20-1 and TRBJ1-1; the D gene is possibly TRBD1 (6 bases). CDR1 and CDR2 from the germline V gene are DFQATT and SNEGSKA (reference sequence). The CDR3 is made up of 12 amino acids. V was clipped by 4 bases and J by 5 bases, with 11 bases between them. CDR3 region: CSANRRGTEAFF. CDR3 sequence (DNA): TGCAGTGCTAACCGAAGGGGGACTGAAGCTTTCTTT.